The 4 T cell receptor beta chains reported below all come from one sample, sequenced in a study of post-analysis software for immune sequencing data. Study observations and caveats: Patients used four to six TRBV segments, including TRBV5-6, TRBV5-1 and TRBV20-1, more often than controls.

For these TCRs, the target antigens are not known. The authors incorporated unique molecular identifiers into the TCR beta cDNA libraries. MiXCR was run by TCRdb on the PCR reads, yielding one entry per CDR3 protein. The sample lists more than 500,000 distinct CDR3 sequences, 34% seen once, with about 5.6% in the top ten. The specimen was blood. Receptors were obtained from a girl aged 2-17 years with multiple sclerosis.

The CDR3 reads CATSRSRSLDSYEQYF. In DNA, the CDR3 is TGTGCCACCAGCAGATCACGAAGCCTAGACTCCTACGAGCAGTACTTC. V gene TRBV15 combines with J gene TRBJ2-7; D gene unclear. V was cut by 2 bases and J by 0 bases, with 14 bases left in between. The CDR3 has 16 amino acids. CDR1 and CDR2 (germline): LNHNV, YYDKDF (reference sequence).

This clonotype was picked up many times. The rearrangement links TRBV7-9 to TRBJ2-7; D uncertain. V was shortened by 1 base and J by 4 bases, with 8 bases between the two germline ends. Germline V gene lookup returns CDR1 SEHNR and CDR2 FQNEAQ (reference sequence). The CDR3 is made up of 13 amino acids. The CDR3 DNA follows: TGTGCCAGCAGCTTAGTCGGTGGGTACGAGCAGTACTTC. It encodes CASSLVGGYEQYF.

V usage is TRBV10-3 and J usage is TRBJ2-1; 13 bases fit TRBD2. The tail of the sequence fits TRBJ2-7 better, so the J call may be wrong. Germline V gives CDR1 ENHRY, CDR2 SYGVKD. The CDR3 consists of 17 residues. The DNA of the CDR3 is TGTGCCATCAGGGGAACCGGACTAGCGGGGGTGTCCAATGAGCAGTACTTC. This translates into CAIRGTGLAGVSNEQYF.

This clonotype has only a few counts. The chain's CDR3 is CASSYGQKGGYTF. The CDR3 region has the DNA TGTGCCAGCAGTTATGGACAGAAGGGTGGCTACACCTTC. The rearrangement links TRBV6-5 to TRBJ1-2; maybe TRBD1 (6 bases). V shed 3 bases and J shed 7 bases, with 12 bases lying between them. In germline, CDR1 is MNHEY, CDR2 SVGAGI. The CDR3 has 13 amino acids.